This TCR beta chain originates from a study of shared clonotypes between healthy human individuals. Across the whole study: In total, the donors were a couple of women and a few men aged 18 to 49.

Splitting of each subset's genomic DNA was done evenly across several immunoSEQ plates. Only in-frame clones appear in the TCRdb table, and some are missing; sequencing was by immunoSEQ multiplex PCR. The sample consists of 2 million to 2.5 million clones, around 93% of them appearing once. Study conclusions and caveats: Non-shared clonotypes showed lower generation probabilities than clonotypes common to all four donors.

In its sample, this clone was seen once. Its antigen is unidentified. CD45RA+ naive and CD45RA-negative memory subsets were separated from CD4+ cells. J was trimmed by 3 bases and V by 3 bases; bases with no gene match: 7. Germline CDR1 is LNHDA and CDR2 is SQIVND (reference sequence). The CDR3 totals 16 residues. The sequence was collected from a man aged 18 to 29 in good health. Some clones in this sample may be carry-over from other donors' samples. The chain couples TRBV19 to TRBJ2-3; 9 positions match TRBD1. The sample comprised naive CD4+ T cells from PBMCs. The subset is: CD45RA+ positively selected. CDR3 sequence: CASSIKGDRVTDTQYF. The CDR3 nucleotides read TGTGCCAGTAGTATCAAGGGGGACAGGGTAACAGATACGCAGTATTTT.